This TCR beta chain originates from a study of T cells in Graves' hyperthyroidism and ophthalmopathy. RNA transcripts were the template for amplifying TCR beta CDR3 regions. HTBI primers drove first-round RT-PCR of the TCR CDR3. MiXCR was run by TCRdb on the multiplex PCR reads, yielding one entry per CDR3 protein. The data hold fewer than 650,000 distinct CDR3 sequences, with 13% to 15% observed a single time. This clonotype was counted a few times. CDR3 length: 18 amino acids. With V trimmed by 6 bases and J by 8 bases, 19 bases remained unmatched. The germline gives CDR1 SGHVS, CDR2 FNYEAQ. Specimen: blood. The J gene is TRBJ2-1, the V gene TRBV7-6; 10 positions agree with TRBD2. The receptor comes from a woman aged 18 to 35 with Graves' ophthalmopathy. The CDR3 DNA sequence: TGTGCCAGCAGTCTAGGCGTTAGCGGGAGGAGGTGGAGGGATGAGCAGTTCTTC. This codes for CASSLGVSGRRWRDEQFF.